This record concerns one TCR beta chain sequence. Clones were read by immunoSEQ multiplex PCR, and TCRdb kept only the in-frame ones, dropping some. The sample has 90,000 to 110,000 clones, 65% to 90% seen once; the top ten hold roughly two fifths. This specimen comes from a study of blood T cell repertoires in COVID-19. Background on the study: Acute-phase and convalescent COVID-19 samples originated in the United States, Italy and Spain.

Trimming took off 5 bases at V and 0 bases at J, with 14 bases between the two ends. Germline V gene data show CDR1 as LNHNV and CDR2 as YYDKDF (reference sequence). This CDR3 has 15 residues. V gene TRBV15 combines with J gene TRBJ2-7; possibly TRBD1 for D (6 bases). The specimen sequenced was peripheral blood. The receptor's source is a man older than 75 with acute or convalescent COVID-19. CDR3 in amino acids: CATSLRTAFSYEQYF. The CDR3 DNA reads TGTGCCACCAGCCTCCGGACAGCCTTCTCCTACGAGCAGTACTTC. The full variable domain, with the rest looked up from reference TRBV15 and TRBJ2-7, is DAMVIQNPRYQVTQFGKPVTLSCSQTLNHNVMYWYQQKSSQAPKLLFHYYDKDFNNEADTPDNFQSRRPNTSFCFLDIRSPGLGDTAMYLCATSLRTAFSYEQYFGPGTRLTVT.